The 18 T cell receptor beta chains below all came from one sample that was sequenced in a study of blood T cell repertoires in COVID-19. Clones were sequenced by immunoSEQ multiplex PCR, and TCRdb holds only the in-frame ones, with some missing. This sample carries some 93,000 clones, roughly 86% of them seen once, and the ten largest clones take about 9.3%. Input material: peripheral blood. These receptors originate from a man aged 50-60 years with acute or convalescent COVID-19.

The chain employs TRBV6-1 and TRBJ1-2, with TRBD1 as a possible D gene (6 bases). V was trimmed by 2 bases and J by 7 bases, leaving 20 bases between them. Looked up from germline, CDR1 is MNHNS and CDR2 is SASEGT. This CDR3 region has 16 residues. CDR3 DNA sequence: TGTGCCAGCAGTGAATACTGGGGCCGGGGGGCCTCTGGCTACACCTTC. The encoded protein is CASSEYWGRGASGYTF.

V gene TRBV3-1 (or the pseudogene TRBV3-2) combines with J gene TRBJ2-7; TRBD2 aligns across 9 bases. Germline CDR1 and CDR2: LGHDT and YNNKEL (reference sequence). This CDR3 has 15 residues. Trimming removed 3 bases from V and 5 bases from J; junction bases left unmatched: 8. CDR3 DNA sequence: TGTGCCAGCAGCCACGAACTAGCGGGCATCCACGAGCAGTACTTC. Protein: CASSHELAGIHEQYF.

This sequence joins TRBV29-1 and TRBJ2-5, with 10 nucleotides matching TRBD2. The germline CDR1 and CDR2 sequences are SQVTM and ANQGSEA. Trimming at V came to 4 bases and at J to 4 bases, leaving 18 bases not matched to a gene. CDR3 size: 18 residues. The CDR3 DNA reads as TGCAGCGTTGGGACATACGGGTTGGAGCGGGAGGGAAGAGAGACCCAGTACTTC. This sequence encodes CSVGTYGLEREGRETQYF.

The chain combines TRBV19 with TRBJ2-2; 8 bases fit TRBD2. Germline CDR1 is LNHDA and CDR2 is SQIVND (reference sequence). The CDR3 sequence is 15 residues long. The V and J ends lost 9 bases and 0 bases, in that order; junction bases with no gene match: 6. The CDR3 sequence is CASLRGGTNTGELFF. CDR3 bases: TGTGCCAGCCTCCGGGGGGGGACGAACACCGGGGAGCTGTTTTTT.

The gene calls are TRBV6-5 and TRBJ2-7; possibly TRBD1 for D (6 bases). In germline, CDR1 is MNHEY, CDR2 SVGAGI. Trimming took 2 bases from V and 4 from J, leaving 15 bases between them. CDR3 size: 15 residues. This CDR3 is CASSYENTGRYEQYF. CDR3 coding DNA: TGTGCCAGCAGTTACGAGAACACAGGGAGATACGAGCAGTACTTC.

The chain couples TRBV24-1 to TRBJ2-1; TRBD2 might be the D (6 bases). The V end was cut by 4 bases, the J end by 9 bases, with 12 bases between. Germline V lookup: CDR1 KGHDR, CDR2 SFDVKD. CDR3 length: 13 amino acids. CDR3: CATSEGGRGEQFF. The CDR3 coding sequence is TGTGCCACCAGTGAGGGGGGAAGGGGTGAGCAGTTCTTC.

This clone was seen more than once but under ten times. The chain uses TRBV2 and TRBJ1-6; D perhaps matches TRBD1 (6 bases). V shed 7 bases and J shed 7 bases, with 14 bases lying between them. Germline CDR1 SNHLY, CDR2 FYNNEI. CDR3 length: 14 residues. This CDR3 is CASTLGGGNSPLHF. The CDR3 region has the DNA TGTGCCAGCACCCTGGGGGGGGGCAATTCACCCCTCCACTTT.

This sequence joins TRBV12-2 and TRBJ1-5; TRBD1, the table's D call, was not compared with the DNA. TRBV12-2 represents a pseudogene. This CDR3 has 15 residues. CDR3 in amino acids: CASRSRQGAHQPQHF. CDR3 DNA: TGTGCAAGTCGCTCCCGACAGGGGGCCCACCAGCCCCAGCATTTT.

This sequence joins TRBV6-5 and TRBJ1-4; 9 nucleotides line up with TRBD1. CDR3 length equals 15 residues. Trimming took 6 bases from V and 7 from J; bases not matched to a gene: 9. Germline V lookup: CDR1 MNHEY, CDR2 SVGAGI. In DNA form, the CDR3 reads TGTGCCAGCAGATATACAGGGGGCCCTGGTGAAAAACTGTTTTTT. It specifies CASRYTGGPGEKLFF.

The V call is TRBV7-6, the J call TRBJ2-3; 11 nucleotides line up with TRBD2. The CDR3 contains 17 residues. Germline V gene sequence: CDR1 SGHVS, CDR2 FNYEAQ. V shed 1 base and J 6 bases; nucleotides not matched to a gene: 9. CDR3 DNA: TGTGCCAGCAGCTTAGGAGGTAGCGGGAGGGCAACCGATACGCAGTATTTT. This sequence encodes CASSLGGSGRATDTQYF.

The chain combines TRBV6-5 with TRBJ1-5; D is perhaps TRBD1 (5 bases). V lost 5 bases and J lost 4, with 12 bases in between. This CDR3 spans 14 amino acids. Germline lookup yields CDR1 MNHEY and CDR2 SVGAGI. Here the CDR3 reads CASSTGGGNQPQHF. CDR3 DNA sequence: TGTGCCAGCAGTACAGGAGGAGGGAATCAGCCCCAGCATTTT.

V gene TRBV7-6 combines with J gene TRBJ1-2; D is uncertain. Germline V gives CDR1 SGHVS, CDR2 FNYEAQ. The ends were cut back, 1 base at V and 8 bases at J, with 11 bases in the middle. This CDR3 spans 13 amino acids. The CDR3 nucleotides read TGTGCCAGCAGCTTAGGGTCCTGGGAGGGCTACACCTTC. Translated: CASSLGSWEGYTF.

CDR3 protein: CASSLRLAGVIEQFF. The CDR3 nucleotides are TGTGCCAGCAGCCTAAGACTAGCGGGAGTAATTGAGCAGTTCTTC. This chain links TRBV3-1 (or the pseudogene TRBV3-2) with TRBJ2-1; TRBD2 agrees at 12 bases. With V trimmed by 4 bases and J by 9 bases, 7 bases remained unmatched. The length of the CDR3 is 15 residues. The germline V gene encodes CDR1 LGHDT and CDR2 YNNKEL (reference sequence).

The chain links TRBV6-5 to TRBJ2-1, with 11 positions matching TRBD2. V was pared by 4 bases and J by 7 bases, with 6 bases of the junction left unmatched. There are 15 residues in the CDR3. Germline assignment: CDR1 MNHEY and CDR2 SVGAGI. CDR3 residues: CASSSLAGVVNEQFF. The CDR3 coding sequence is TGTGCCAGCAGTTCACTAGCGGGAGTCGTGAATGAGCAGTTCTTC.

The rearrangement uses TRBV11-2 and TRBJ1-3; no clear D. The germline V and J ends were trimmed by 6 bases and 2 bases, with 14 bases remaining between them. Germline V gene sequence: CDR1 SGHAT, CDR2 FQNNGV. The CDR3 has 15 amino acids. The CDR3 nucleotides read TGTGCCAGCAGTCTCAGAGGAGGGACTGGAAACACCATATATTTT. It codes for CASSLRGGTGNTIYF.

Here the CDR3 DNA reads TGTGCCAGCAGTGGGACTAGCGGGAGGACGGGCGAGCAGTACTTC. Translation: CASSGTSGRTGEQYF. This sequence joins TRBV2 and TRBJ2-7, with 14 nucleotides matching TRBD2. The CDR3 extends over 15 amino acids. Germline V gives CDR1 SNHLY, CDR2 FYNNEI. Unmatched junction bases numbered 5, after V lost 4 bases and J lost 6 bases.

The gene calls are TRBV5-1 and TRBJ2-2, with 9 nucleotides matching TRBD1. Germline V CDR1 and CDR2: SGHRS, YFSETQ. V was pared by 0 bases and J by 2 bases, with 5 bases of the junction left unmatched. The CDR3 spans 17 residues. The CDR3 region is CASSLVRDRDNTGELFF. Written as DNA, the CDR3 is TGCGCCAGCAGCTTGGTCCGGGACAGGGATAACACCGGGGAGCTGTTTTTT.

V and J are TRBV6-5 and TRBJ1-5; a weak D match, TRBD1 (5 bases). The germline V gene encodes CDR1 MNHEY and CDR2 SVGAGI. Trimming took 6 bases from V and 6 from J, leaving 12 bases between them. The CDR3 covers 13 residues. The DNA for the CDR3 is TGTGCCAGCAGCCATACAGGTAGTCAGCCCCAGCATTTT. As protein: CASSHTGSQPQHF.